Following are 26 T cell receptor beta chains from one sample sequenced in a study of blood T cells in healthy people across ages. For the second PCR, which ran for about 6 to 11 cycles, a sample-barcoded 5' primer and a J-beta primer mix were used. TCRdb reprocessed the 5' RACE reads via MiXCR and lists one record per CDR3 protein. In the table there are fewer than 700,000 distinct CDR3 sequences, about 43% of which are singletons. Sequencing was performed on blood. These receptors came from a man older than 75 in good health.

The sample holds a few counts of this clonotype. The gene calls are TRBV4-3 and TRBJ2-5; perhaps TRBD2 as D (6 bases). Germline lookup yields CDR1 LGHNA and CDR2 YSLEER. The CDR3 contains 15 residues. V dropped 0 bases and J dropped 11 bases, with 19 bases sitting between them. CDR3 protein: CASSQDAARGFQQYF. The CDR3 bases are TGCGCCAGCAGCCAAGATGCGGCTCGGGGGTTCCAGCAGTACTTC.

V and J are TRBV27 and TRBJ1-2; tentatively, D is TRBD1 (6 bases). The CDR3 runs to 14 residues. The V gene's germline CDR1 is MNHEY and CDR2 SMNVEV (reference sequence). The ends were cut back, 4 bases at V and 4 bases at J, with 13 bases in the middle. DNA of the CDR3: TGTGCCAGCAGTTCCCCGGGGGCGGGCTATGGCTACACCTTC. Amino acid sequence: CASSSPGAGYGYTF.

This clonotype appeared many times. This chain uses TRBV18 with TRBJ2-7; 7 positions agree with TRBD2. The length of the CDR3 is 15 residues. Looked up from germline, CDR1 is KGHSH and CDR2 is LQKENI. The V gene end was trimmed by 2 bases and the J gene end by 3 bases; junction bases not matched to a gene: 7. CDR3 sequence: CASSPGGDLIYEQYF. The CDR3 DNA is TGTGCCAGCTCACCAGGGGGGGACTTAATCTACGAGCAGTACTTC.

Only one count was recorded for this clonotype. One end of the junction fails to match germline, which may point to a read error. V and J are TRBV29-1 and TRBJ2-5; 11 bases are shared with TRBD2. Germline values: CDR1 SQVTM, CDR2 ANQGSEA. This CDR3 has 15 amino acids. The CDR3 reads CGVVGTSGGGETQYF. The DNA for the CDR3 is TGCGGCGTTGTTGGGACTAGCGGAGGGGGGGAGACCCAGTACTTC.

This clonotype occurred a few times. The chain employs TRBV5-1 and TRBJ2-2; 7 nucleotides line up with TRBD1. This CDR3 contains 16 residues. The V segment lost 4 bases and the J segment 1 base; nucleotides outside the gene matches: 7. Germline assignment: CDR1 SGHRS and CDR2 YFSETQ. DNA for the CDR3: TGCGCCAGCAGCCCAAACAGGGGCGGGAACACCGGGGAGCTGTTTTTT. It translates to CASSPNRGGNTGELFF.

The chain recombines TRBV12-3 or TRBV12-4 with TRBJ2-2, with 7 nucleotides matching TRBD2. CDR3 length equals 16 residues. After removal of 8 bases from V and 0 bases from J, the junction contained 9 bases not matched to a gene. The CDR3 loop is CASPLQAGTNTGELFF. For the CDR3, the DNA is TGTGCCAGCCCTCTTCAAGCGGGAACGAACACCGGGGAGCTGTTTTTT.

This chain uses TRBV11-2 with TRBJ2-3, with 15 bases matching TRBD2. CDR1 SGHAT and CDR2 FQNNGV come from the germline V gene. The junction had 11 bases not matched to a gene; V was cut back by 5 bases and J by 8 bases. This CDR3 has 17 residues. The CDR3 bases are TGTGCCAGCAGCCCAACCGGACTAGCGGGGGGGCTTGGTACGCAGTATTTT. This translates into CASSPTGLAGGLGTQYF.

The table lists this clonotype with many counts. This CDR3 reads CASRLDGREGYTF. In nucleotides, the CDR3 is TGTGCCAGCAGACTGGACGGGCGGGAGGGCTACACCTTC. V gene TRBV6-5 combines with J gene TRBJ1-2; D remains ambiguous. Germline CDR1 is MNHEY and CDR2 is SVGAGI. There are 13 residues in the CDR3. Trimming pared 6 bases from V and 8 bases from J, leaving 16 bases between.

The rearrangement joins TRBV7-2 to TRBJ1-4; no reliable D call. V was clipped by 2 bases and J by 7 bases, with 8 bases between them. Germline values: CDR1 SGHTA, CDR2 FQGNSA. The CDR3 totals 13 residues. Here the CDR3 DNA reads TGTGCCAGCAGCTTATCGTTTGCTGAAAAACTGTTTTTT. Protein: CASSLSFAEKLFF. The full variable domain, with the rest looked up from reference TRBV7-2 and TRBJ1-4, is GAGVSQSPSNKVTEKGKDVELRCDPISGHTALYWYRQSLGQGLEFLIYFQGNSAPDKSGLPSDRFSAERTGGSVSTLTIQRTQQEDSAVYLCASSLSFAEKLFFGSGTQLSVL.

This clonotype was found once. The CDR3 here is CASSSGDYYNEQFF. CDR3 sequence (DNA): TGTGCCAGCAGTAGCGGAGACTACTACAATGAGCAGTTCTTC. The chain links TRBV7-8 to TRBJ2-1, with a tentative D call TRBD2 (6 bases). Germline CDR1 reads SGHVS; CDR2 reads FQNEAQ. Trimming removed 6 bases from V and 3 bases from J, with 12 bases in between. CDR3 length: 14 residues.

This rearrangement joins TRBV20-1 to TRBJ2-5, with TRBD2 matching over 8 bases. Trimming took 5 bases from V and 11 from J; bases not matched to a gene: 22. This CDR3 contains 16 residues. Germline V gene data show CDR1 as DFQATT and CDR2 as SNEGSKA (reference sequence). The CDR3 DNA reads as TGCAGTGCTGTCCGGGGAGGAGCGGGAGCAAACAATGAGCAGTACTTC. It specifies CSAVRGGAGANNEQYF.

This clonotype showed up just a few times. The genes are TRBV27 and TRBJ1-1; D uncertain. From germline, CDR1 is MNHEY and CDR2 SMNVEV (reference sequence). The CDR3 has 14 amino acids. With 3 bases removed from V and 0 bases from J, the gap between germline ends came to 8 bases. CDR3 protein: CASSFRRVNTEAFF. CDR3 DNA sequence: TGTGCCAGCAGTTTCCGGAGGGTGAACACTGAAGCTTTCTTT.

This clonotype was detected only a few times. The chain recombines TRBV6-2 or TRBV6-3 with TRBJ2-1, with 9 bases fitting TRBD1. The junction had 5 bases not matched to a gene; V was cut back by 3 bases and J by 2 bases. CDR3 size: 16 residues. Germline CDR1 reads MNHEY; CDR2 reads SVGEGT. CDR3 in amino acids: CASSYGTGSAYNEQFF. As DNA, the CDR3 is TGTGCCAGCAGTTATGGGACAGGGAGCGCCTACAATGAGCAGTTCTTC.

The V and J genes are TRBV20-1 and TRBJ2-5, with 9 bases lining up with TRBD1. The better agreement between TRBJ2-7 and the DNA end casts doubt on the J call. There are 14 residues in the CDR3. Germline loops: CDR1 DFQATT, CDR2 SNEGSKA (reference sequence). CDR3 nucleotide sequence: TGCAGTGCTACCCAACGGGACAGGGTGAACGAGCAGTACTTC. The encoded protein is CSATQRDRVNEQYF.

The CDR3 region is CASSSFGTGSAYEQYF. Written as DNA, the CDR3 is TGTGCCAGCAGCTCGTTCGGGACAGGTTCTGCCTACGAGCAGTACTTC. J is TRBJ2-7 and V is TRBV13; 8 bases agree with TRBD1. Germline CDR1 reads PRHDT; CDR2 reads FYEKMQ (reference sequence). The CDR3 loop spans 16 amino acids. Losses at the gene ends were 4 bases for V and 2 bases for J; bases not matched to a gene: 10.

The genes are TRBV7-2 and TRBJ2-5, with 9 nucleotides matching TRBD2. The CDR3 has 15 amino acids. The V segment lost 3 bases and the J segment 11 bases; nucleotides outside the gene matches: 13. The germline V gene has CDR1 SGHTA and CDR2 FQGNSA. CDR3 bases: TGTGCCAGCAGCTTGGCTAGCGGGAATTACAATGAGCAGTACTTC. Translating gives CASSLASGNYNEQYF.

This clonotype was seen a few times. This rearrangement joins TRBV4-1 to TRBJ2-1, with 12 bases identical to TRBD2. The germline gives CDR1 MGHRA, CDR2 YSYEKL. The ends lost 4 bases at V and 7 bases at J; junction bases unmatched: 11. This CDR3 is 17 amino acids long. CDR3 nucleotide sequence: TGCGCCAGCAGCCCGTTATCCGGGACTAGCGGGTTTAATGAGCAGTTCTTC. It codes for CASSPLSGTSGFNEQFF.

The rearrangement uses TRBV27 and TRBJ2-2, with 11 bases fitting TRBD1. Per germline, CDR1 MNHEY and CDR2 SMNVEV (reference sequence). CDR3 length equals 17 residues. Trimming took 5 bases from V and 2 from J; bases not matched to a gene: 7. The CDR3 DNA reads TGTGCCAGCAGTCGGGGGACAGGGGGGCCAAACACCGGGGAGCTGTTTTTT. It encodes CASSRGTGGPNTGELFF.

The chain combines TRBV9 with TRBJ2-2; the match to TRBD2 covers 16 bases. Germline CDR1 and CDR2: SGDLS and YYNGEE. This CDR3 spans 21 amino acids. V shed 0 bases, J shed 7 bases, and the junction held 15 bases outside the gene matches. CDR3 in DNA: TGTGCCAGCAGCGTAGCCCCCTCCGGGACTAGCGGGAGGGCCGCGGTCGGGGAGCTGTTTTTT. Its translation: CASSVAPSGTSGRAAVGELFF.

This clonotype was found a few times. CDR3 sequence reads: CASSSAGTSGGVETQYF. CDR3 nucleotide sequence: TGTGCCAGCAGTTCTGCCGGAACTAGCGGGGGGGTGGAGACCCAGTACTTC. V and J are TRBV27 and TRBJ2-5, with 13 bases lining up with TRBD2. The CDR3 is made up of 17 amino acids. Germline V lookup: CDR1 MNHEY, CDR2 SMNVEV (reference sequence). V dropped 4 bases and J dropped 5; count of bases not matched to a gene: 10.

In its sample, this clonotype was seen once. This chain uses TRBV6-5 with TRBJ1-4; the D gene is possibly TRBD1 (6 bases). Trimming left V 10 bases short and J 4 bases short, with 13 bases between. Germline CDR1 is MNHEY and CDR2 is SVGAGI. The CDR3 covers 13 residues. As DNA, the CDR3 is TGTGCCACCCCGGACAGACTTAATGAAAAACTGTTTTTT. Translating it yields CATPDRLNEKLFF.

On this clonotype itself: This may arise from a read error, as a much more abundant clone is one base away. The rearrangement links TRBV28 to TRBJ2-7; D is unclear. Germline assignment: CDR1 MDHEN and CDR2 SYDVKM. The CDR3 is made up of 12 amino acids. The CDR3 reads CASSSSWYEQNF. The CDR3 DNA sequence: TGTGCCAGCAGTTCGTCATGGTACGAGCAGAACTTC.

This chain joins TRBV11-3 and TRBJ2-5, with TRBD1 as a possible D gene (5 bases). V was cut by 1 base and J by 1 base, with 10 bases left in between. CDR3 length equals 15 residues. Looked up from germline, CDR1 is SGHNT and CDR2 is YENEEA. In DNA, the CDR3 is TGTGCCAGCAGCTTAGGTGCTGGGGCCCAAGAGACCCAGTACTTC. Its translation: CASSLGAGAQETQYF.

This clonotype was picked up a small number of times. The chain is built from TRBV28 and TRBJ2-7; 8 bases line up with TRBD1. This CDR3 contains 14 residues. The V gene's germline CDR1 is MDHEN and CDR2 SYDVKM. V lost 8 bases to trimming and J lost 2 bases; unmatched junction nucleotides: 8. Written as DNA, the CDR3 is TGTGCCAGCGAAAACCGGGACAGGACCTACGAGCAGTACTTC. This encodes CASENRDRTYEQYF. Together with reference TRBV28 and TRBJ2-7, the CDR3 gives the full variable domain: DVKVTQSSRYLVKRTGEKVFLECVQDMDHENMFWYRQDPGLGLRLIYFSYDVKMKEKGDIPEGYSVSREKKERFSLILESASTNQTSMYLCASENRDRTYEQYFGPGTRLTVT.

The CDR3 protein is CASSIGAGGLGEQYF. CDR3 DNA sequence: TGTGCCAGCAGTATAGGGGCGGGAGGGCTTGGTGAGCAGTACTTC. The chain employs TRBV12-3 or TRBV12-4 and TRBJ2-1; TRBD2 matches at 9 bases. The J call is doubtful: the DNA matches TRBJ2-7 better. This CDR3 contains 15 residues.

In this sample, this clonotype turned up a few times. The chain couples TRBV7-3 to TRBJ2-3, with D possibly matching TRBD1 (6 bases). There are 16 residues in the CDR3. V was shortened by 5 bases and J by 0 bases, with 15 bases between the two germline ends. The germline CDR1 and CDR2 sequences are SGHTA and FQGTGA. CDR3 coding DNA: TGTGCCAGCAGCAAGGGACACCAAATAAGCACAGATACGCAGTATTTT. Translating gives CASSKGHQISTDTQYF.